This entry describes one TCR beta chain. No cognate antigen has been identified for it. The sample holds no much larger clone one base away, and base qualities are not on file. The data stem from a study of molecular identifiers for immune sequencing clone quantification (dated by TCRdb to between 2018 and 2020). For context, the study as a whole: In a replicate experiment, RNA from 20,000 or 100,000 naive CD8 T cells was split into five aliquots, four of which were sequenced. The study was a methods study using CD8 T cells to benchmark molecular-identifier clustering-based TCR repertoire sequencing (MIDCIRS) and TCR RNA copy counting.

Library method: PCR. The instrument was an Illumina HiSeq 4000. Preparation of bulk TCR libraries followed a previously described approach, with the TCR primers listed in Table S5. Total RNA was purified with the Qiagen AllPrep DNA/RNA kit. Before analysis, reads from multiple sequencing runs of one library were combined. The study's own analysis went as follows. Reads were retained only if the reads had an exact TCR constant sequence, and the retained reads were trimmed to 150 nt and grouped according to their 12-nt molecular barcodes. Reads in each barcode group were sub-clustered using a 15% Levenshtein threshold, and a quality-weighted consensus sequence was built for each RNA molecule. Non-functional sequences were filtered out, along with any lower-count sequence sitting one edit away from another sequence. On the basis of fitting two negative binomial distributions, barcode sub-clusters with fewer than 20% of the maximum read count were discarded. The public reads were quality trimmed at Q25 with fastp and then assembled into clones with MiXCR by TCRdb, keeping productive beta chains. Rows are unified per CDR3 protein, each entry keeping the most common DNA and genes. TCRdb's processing, not the authors' own work, is the source of the V and J calls. For this sample the table gives 60,000 to 80,000 distinct CDR3 sequences, of which less than 20% were detected only once. The ten largest make up approximately 1.5% of the sample.

Broad study findings and their caveats: The naive libraries included spiked-in Jurkat TCR RNA (fewer than eleven copies' worth), and this RNA is not part of the donor repertoire. A single cell's worth of spiked-in Jurkat TCR RNA was reported detectable even among about 1.1 million naive CD8 T cells. When barcode sub-clustering was not used, chimeric consensus sequences inflated TCR diversity, with chimeras reaching as high as 47%. Modeling estimated 2.5 to 3.5 recovered TCR RNA copies per cell, compared with about 9.8 by digital PCR, which implies about 30% capture efficiency. Identical TCR molecules sharing a barcode could cause highly expanded clone sizes to be underestimated. Clones above 20 RNA copies held over 98% of molecules in CMV-specific effector cells but under 1% in naive cells.

The CDR3 measures 13 amino acids from cysteine to phenylalanine. The read is trimmed to its CDR3 DNA, 39 bases read in frame from base 1. Sequences SGDLS (CDR1) and YYNGEE (CDR2) are obtained from the germline V gene. Trimming removed 3 bases from V and 6 bases from J, leaving 13 bases between the germline ends. Libraries of naive CD8 T cells were generated from roughly 18,000 to 920,000 sorted cells, with 10%, 30% or 50% of the purified RNA used. Naive CD8 T cells were FACS-sorted as CD8+CD4-CCR7+CD45RA+ on a BD FACSAria II into RLT Plus buffer. To test detection sensitivity, Jurkat RNA equal to ten TCR copies was added to samples of roughly 18,000-1,000,000 naive CD8 T cells. CD8 T cells were enriched with RosetteSep CD8+ T Cell Enrichment Cocktail and Ficoll-Paque, followed by ACK red cell lysis.

The sample was naive CD8+ T cells from blood, with Jurkat cell RNA spiked in. The sample's cell subset or site label is to be understood as: FACS-sorted CD8+CD4-CCR7+CD45RA+ naive T cells. This TCR came from a human donor in good health. Some libraries in this study had Jurkat cell RNA spiked in. The chain couples TRBV9 to TRBJ2-7; a weak D assignment points to TRBD1 (6 bases agree). The CDR3 region has the sequence CASSDPLGGEQYF. DNA sequence: TGTGCCAGCAGCGACCCATTAGGGGGCGAGCAGTACTTC.